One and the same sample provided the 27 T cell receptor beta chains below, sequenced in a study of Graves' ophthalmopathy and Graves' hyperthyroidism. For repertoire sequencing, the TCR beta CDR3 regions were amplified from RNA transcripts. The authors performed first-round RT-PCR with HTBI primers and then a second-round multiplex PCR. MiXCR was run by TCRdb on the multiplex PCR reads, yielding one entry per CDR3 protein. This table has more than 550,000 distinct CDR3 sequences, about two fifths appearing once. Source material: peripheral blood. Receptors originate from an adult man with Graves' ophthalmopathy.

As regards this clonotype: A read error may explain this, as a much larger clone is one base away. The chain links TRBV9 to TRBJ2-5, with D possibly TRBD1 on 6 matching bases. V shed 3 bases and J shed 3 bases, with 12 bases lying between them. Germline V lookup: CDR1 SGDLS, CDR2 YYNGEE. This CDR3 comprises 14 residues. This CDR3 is CASSAGQSKETQYF. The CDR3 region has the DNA TGTGCCAGCAGCGCCGGACAGTCCAAAGAGACCCAGTACTTC.

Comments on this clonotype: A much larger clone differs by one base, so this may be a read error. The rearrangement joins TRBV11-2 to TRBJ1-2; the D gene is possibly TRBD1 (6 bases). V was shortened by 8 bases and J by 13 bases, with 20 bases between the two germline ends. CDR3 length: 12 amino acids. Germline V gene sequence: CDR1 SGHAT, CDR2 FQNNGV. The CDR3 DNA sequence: TGTGCCAGCGGCTCTCGACAGGCCGTTTTCACCTTC. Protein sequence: CASGSRQAVFTF.

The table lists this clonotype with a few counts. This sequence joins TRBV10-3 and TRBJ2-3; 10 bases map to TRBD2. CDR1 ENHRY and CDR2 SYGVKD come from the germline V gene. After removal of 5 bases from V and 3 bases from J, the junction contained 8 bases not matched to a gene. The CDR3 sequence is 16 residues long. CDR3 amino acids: CAISYEREGPTDTQYF. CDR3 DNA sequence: TGTGCCATCAGTTACGAGCGGGAGGGCCCTACAGATACGCAGTATTTT.

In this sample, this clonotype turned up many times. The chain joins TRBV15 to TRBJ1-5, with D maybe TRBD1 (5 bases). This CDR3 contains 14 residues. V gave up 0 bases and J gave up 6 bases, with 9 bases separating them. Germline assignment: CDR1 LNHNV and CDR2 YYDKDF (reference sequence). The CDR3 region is CATSRDLGRQPQHF. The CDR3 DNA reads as TGTGCCACCAGCAGAGATTTGGGGCGTCAGCCCCAGCATTTT.

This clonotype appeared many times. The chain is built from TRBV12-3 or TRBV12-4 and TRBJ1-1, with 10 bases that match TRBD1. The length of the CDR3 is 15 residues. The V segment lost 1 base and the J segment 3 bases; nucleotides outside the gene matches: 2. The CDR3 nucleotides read TGTGCCAGCAGTTTAGTAGGGACAGGGGACACTGAAGCTTTCTTT. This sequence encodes CASSLVGTGDTEAFF.

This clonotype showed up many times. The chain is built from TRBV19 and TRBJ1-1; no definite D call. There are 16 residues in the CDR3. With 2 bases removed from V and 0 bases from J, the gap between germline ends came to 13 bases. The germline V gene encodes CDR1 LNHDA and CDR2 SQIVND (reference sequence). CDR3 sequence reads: CASSIPRTGMNTEAFF. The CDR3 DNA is TGTGCCAGTAGTATACCGCGGACGGGGATGAACACTGAAGCTTTCTTT.

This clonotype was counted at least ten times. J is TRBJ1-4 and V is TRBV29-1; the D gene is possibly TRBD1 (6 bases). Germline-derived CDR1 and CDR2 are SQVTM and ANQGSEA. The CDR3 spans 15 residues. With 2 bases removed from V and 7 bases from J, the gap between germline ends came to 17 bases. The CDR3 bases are TGCAGCGTTGAAATCGTACAGGGTGTTAGTGAAAAACTGTTTTTT. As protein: CSVEIVQGVSEKLFF. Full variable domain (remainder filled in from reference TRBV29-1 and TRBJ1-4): SAVISQKPSRDICQRGTSLTIQCQVDSQVTMMFWYRQQPGQSLTLIATANQGSEATYESGFVIDKFPISRPNLTFSTLTVSNMSPEDSSIYLCSVEIVQGVSEKLFFGSGTQLSVL.

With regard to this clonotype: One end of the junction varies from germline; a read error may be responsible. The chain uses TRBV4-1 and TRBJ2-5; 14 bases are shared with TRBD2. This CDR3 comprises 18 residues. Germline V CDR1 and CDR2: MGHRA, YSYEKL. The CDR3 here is CASSHRLAGGPSQETQYF. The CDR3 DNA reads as TGTGCCAGCAGCCACCGACTAGCGGGAGGGCCGAGTCAGGAGACCCAGTACTTC.

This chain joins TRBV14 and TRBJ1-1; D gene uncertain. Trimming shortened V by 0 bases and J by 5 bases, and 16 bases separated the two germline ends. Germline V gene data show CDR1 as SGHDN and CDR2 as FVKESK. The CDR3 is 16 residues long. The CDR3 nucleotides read TGTGCCAGCAGCCAAGATATTCGAGGGTGGGAAACTGAAGCTTTCTTT. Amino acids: CASSQDIRGWETEAFF. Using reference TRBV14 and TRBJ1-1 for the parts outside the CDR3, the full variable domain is EAGVTQFPSHSVIEKGQTVTLRCDPISGHDNLYWYRRVMGKEIKFLLHFVKESKQDESGMPNNRFLAERTGGTYSTLKVQPAELEDSGVYFCASSQDIRGWETEAFFGQGTRLTVV.

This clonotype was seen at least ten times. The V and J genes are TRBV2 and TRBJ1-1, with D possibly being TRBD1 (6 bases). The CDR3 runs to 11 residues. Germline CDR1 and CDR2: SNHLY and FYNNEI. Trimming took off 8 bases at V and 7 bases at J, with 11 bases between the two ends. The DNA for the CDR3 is TGTGCCAGCCAGGGGATCCTTGAAGCTTTCTTT. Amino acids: CASQGILEAFF.

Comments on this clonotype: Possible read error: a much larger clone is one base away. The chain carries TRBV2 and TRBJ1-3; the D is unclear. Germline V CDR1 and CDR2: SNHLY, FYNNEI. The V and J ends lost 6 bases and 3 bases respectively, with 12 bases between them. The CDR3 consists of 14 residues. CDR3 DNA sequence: TGTGCCAGCAGGCCCGAGGGTAATGGAAACACCATATATTTT. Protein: CASRPEGNGNTIYF.

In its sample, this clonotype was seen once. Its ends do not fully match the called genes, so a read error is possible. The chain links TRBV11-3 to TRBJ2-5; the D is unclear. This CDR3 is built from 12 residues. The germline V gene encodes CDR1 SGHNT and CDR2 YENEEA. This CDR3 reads CAWKLESETQYF. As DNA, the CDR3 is TGTGCCTGGAAACTTGAATCGGAGACCCAGTACTTT.

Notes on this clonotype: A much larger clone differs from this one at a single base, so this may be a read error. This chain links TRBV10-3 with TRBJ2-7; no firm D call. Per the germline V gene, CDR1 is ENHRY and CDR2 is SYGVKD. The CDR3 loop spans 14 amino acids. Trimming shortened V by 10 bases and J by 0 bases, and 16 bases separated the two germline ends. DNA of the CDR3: TGTGCCAGCGGTGTAAGGGTGAGCTCCTACGAGCAGTACTTC. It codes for CASGVRVSSYEQYF.

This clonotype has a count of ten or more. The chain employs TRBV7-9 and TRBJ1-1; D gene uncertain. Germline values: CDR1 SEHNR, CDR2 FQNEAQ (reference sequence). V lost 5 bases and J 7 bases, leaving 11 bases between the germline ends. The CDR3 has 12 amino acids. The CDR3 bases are TGTGCCAGCAGCCCGAGATTTGGTGAAGCTTTCTTT. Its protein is CASSPRFGEAFF.

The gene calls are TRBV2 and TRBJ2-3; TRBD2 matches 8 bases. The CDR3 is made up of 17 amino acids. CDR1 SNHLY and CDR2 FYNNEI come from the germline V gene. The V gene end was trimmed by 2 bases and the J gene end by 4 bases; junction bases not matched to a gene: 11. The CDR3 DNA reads TGTGCCAGCAGTGAACCGCGGGGGGCCCTTTATTCAGATACGCAGTATTTT. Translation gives CASSEPRGALYSDTQYF. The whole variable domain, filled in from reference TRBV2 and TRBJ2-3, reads EPEVTQTPSHQVTQMGQEVILRCVPISNHLYFYWYRQILGQKVEFLVSFYNNEISEKSEIFDDQFSVERPDGSNFTLKIRSTKLEDSAMYFCASSEPRGALYSDTQYFGPGTRLTVL.

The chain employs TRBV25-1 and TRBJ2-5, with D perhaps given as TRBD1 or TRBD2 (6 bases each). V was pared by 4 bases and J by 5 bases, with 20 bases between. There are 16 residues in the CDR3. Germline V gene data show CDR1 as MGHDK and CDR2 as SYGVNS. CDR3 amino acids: CASSARRAGRGETQYF. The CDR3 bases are TGTGCCAGCAGTGCTAGACGGGCGGGAAGGGGGGAGACCCAGTACTTC.

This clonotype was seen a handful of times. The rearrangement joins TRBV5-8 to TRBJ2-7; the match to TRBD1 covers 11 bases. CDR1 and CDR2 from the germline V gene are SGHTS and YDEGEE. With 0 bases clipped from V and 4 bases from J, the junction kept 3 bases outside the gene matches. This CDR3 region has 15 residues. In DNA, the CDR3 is TGTGCCAGCAGCTTGGGGACAGGGGGCAGGTACGAGCAGTACTTC. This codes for CASSLGTGGRYEQYF.

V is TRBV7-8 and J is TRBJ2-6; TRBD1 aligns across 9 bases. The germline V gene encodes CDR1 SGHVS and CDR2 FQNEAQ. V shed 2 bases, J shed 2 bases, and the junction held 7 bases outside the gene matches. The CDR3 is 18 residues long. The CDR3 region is CASSLKLTGGTGANVLTF. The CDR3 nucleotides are TGTGCCAGCAGCTTAAAGTTAACAGGGGGCACTGGGGCCAACGTCCTGACTTTC.

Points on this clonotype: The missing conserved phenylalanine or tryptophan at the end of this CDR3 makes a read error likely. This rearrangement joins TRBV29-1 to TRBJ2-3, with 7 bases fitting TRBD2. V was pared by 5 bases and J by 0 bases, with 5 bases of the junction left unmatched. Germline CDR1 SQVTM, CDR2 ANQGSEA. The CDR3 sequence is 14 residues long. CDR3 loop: CSVTGGTSTDTQYC. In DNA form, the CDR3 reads TGCAGCGTTACCGGGGGGACTAGCACAGATACGCAGTATTGT.

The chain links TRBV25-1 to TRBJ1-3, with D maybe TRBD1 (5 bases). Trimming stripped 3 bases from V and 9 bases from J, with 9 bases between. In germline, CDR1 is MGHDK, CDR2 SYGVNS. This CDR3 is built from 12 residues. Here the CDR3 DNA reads TGTGCCAGCAGTGACTTTGGGGGCACCATATATTTT. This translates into CASSDFGGTIYF.

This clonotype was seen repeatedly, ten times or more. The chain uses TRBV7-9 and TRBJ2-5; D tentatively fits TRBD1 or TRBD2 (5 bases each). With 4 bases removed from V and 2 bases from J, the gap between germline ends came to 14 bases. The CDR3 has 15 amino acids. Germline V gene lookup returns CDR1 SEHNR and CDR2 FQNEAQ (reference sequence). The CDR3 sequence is CASSSPGRIQETQYF. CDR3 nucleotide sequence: TGTGCCAGCAGCTCGCCGGGACGTATTCAAGAGACCCAGTACTTC.

CDR3 nucleotide sequence: TGTGCTAGTGGTAAACCGGGACAGGGTCGGATCGGCTACACCTTC. It codes for CASGKPGQGRIGYTF. The chain has TRBV12-5 and TRBJ1-2; 9 bases match TRBD1. There are 15 residues in the CDR3. Unmatched junction bases numbered 12, after V lost 5 bases and J lost 8 bases. Germline loops: CDR1 LGHNT, CDR2 FRNRAP.

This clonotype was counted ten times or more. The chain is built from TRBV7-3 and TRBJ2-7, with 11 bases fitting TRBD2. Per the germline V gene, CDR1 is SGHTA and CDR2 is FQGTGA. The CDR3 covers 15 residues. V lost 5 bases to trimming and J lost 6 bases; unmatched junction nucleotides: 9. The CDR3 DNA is TGTGCCAGCAGCCCATCGACTAGCGGGGCCTCCGAGCAGTACTTC. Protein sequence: CASSPSTSGASEQYF.

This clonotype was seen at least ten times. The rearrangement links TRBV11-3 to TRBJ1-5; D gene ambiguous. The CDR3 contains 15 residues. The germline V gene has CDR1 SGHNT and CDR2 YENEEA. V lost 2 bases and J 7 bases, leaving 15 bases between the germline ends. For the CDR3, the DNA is TGTGCCAGCAGCTTAAGGTCCGGGGAGGGCCAGCCCCAGCATTTT. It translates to CASSLRSGEGQPQHF.

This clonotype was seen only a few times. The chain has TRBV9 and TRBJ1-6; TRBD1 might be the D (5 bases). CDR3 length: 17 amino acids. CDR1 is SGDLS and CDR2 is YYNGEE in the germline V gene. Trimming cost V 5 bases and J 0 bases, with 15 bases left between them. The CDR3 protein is CASSPTTVPSYNSPLHF. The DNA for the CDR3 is TGTGCCAGCAGTCCCACGACAGTTCCCTCCTATAATTCACCCCTCCACTTT.

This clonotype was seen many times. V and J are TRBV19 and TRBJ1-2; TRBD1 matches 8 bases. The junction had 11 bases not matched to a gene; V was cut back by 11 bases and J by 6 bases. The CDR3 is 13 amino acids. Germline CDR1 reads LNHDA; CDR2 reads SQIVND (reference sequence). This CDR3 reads CAAGQVWLDGYTF. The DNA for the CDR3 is TGTGCCGCGGGACAGGTCTGGCTAGATGGCTACACCTTC.

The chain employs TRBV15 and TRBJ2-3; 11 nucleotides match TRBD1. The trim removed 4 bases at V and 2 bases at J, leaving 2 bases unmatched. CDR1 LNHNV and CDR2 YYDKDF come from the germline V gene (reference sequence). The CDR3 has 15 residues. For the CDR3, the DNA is TGTGCCACCAGCAAGGGACAGGGGGACACAGATACGCAGTATTTT. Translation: CATSKGQGDTDTQYF.